This T cell receptor beta chain was observed in a study of regulatory T cells in long-lasting Graves disease. Time point specified: newly diagnosed GD, antithyroid drugs for less than 3 months. The TCR library used RNA extracted from PBMCs. This clonotype was seen at least ten times. Per the germline V gene, CDR1 is DFQATT and CDR2 is SNEGSKA (reference sequence). This CDR3 is built from 14 residues. V was clipped by 0 bases and J by 6 bases, with 14 bases between them. Investigators prepared the TCR beta libraries by applying iRepertoire HTBI primers and Arm-PCR of CDR3 regions. MiXCR was run by TCRdb on the multiplex PCR reads, yielding one entry per CDR3 protein. The table records under 250,000 distinct CDR3 sequences, around 20% of them present only once.

The chain combines TRBV20-1 with TRBJ1-2; a possible D gene is TRBD1 (5 bases). Sequenced material: peripheral blood mononuclear cells (PBMCs), taken at new diagnosis, from a patient treated with antithyroid drugs. This sequence was found in a female donor with Graves disease. Written as DNA, the CDR3 is TGCAGTGCTAGAGATATGACAGAGCGGCATGGCTACACCTTC. The encoded protein is CSARDMTERHGYTF.